The 8 T cell receptor beta chains presented below share a single source sample, sequenced in a study of radiotherapy plus CTLA-4 blockade in lung cancer. The protocol was immunoSEQ multiplex PCR, while the TCRdb copy is restricted to in-frame clones and leaves out a portion. The data contain about 110,000 clones, roughly 86% of them seen just once; the ten biggest clones take up 3% to 4%. The material sequenced was peripheral blood, taken from a patient treated with radiotherapy plus ipilimumab. The receptors derive from a human donor with non-small cell lung cancer that progressed on radiotherapy plus ipilimumab. Some clones in this sample may be carry-over from other donors' samples.

This clone has more than one count but fewer than ten. The gene calls are TRBV1 and TRBJ1-1; TRBD1, as called in the table, went unchecked against the DNA. TRBV1 is deemed a pseudogene. CDR3 length: 13 residues. The CDR3 spells CTSSQDRGAPAFF. CDR3 nucleotide sequence: TGCACCAGCAGCCAAGACAGGGGAGCTCCGGCTTTCTTT.

The rearrangement joins TRBV7-9 to TRBJ2-1; D gene uncertain. V was trimmed by 2 bases and J by 6 bases, leaving 8 bases between them. The CDR3 is 13 residues long. Germline V gene sequence: CDR1 SEHNR, CDR2 FQNEAQ (reference sequence). This CDR3 reads CASSLSNSNEQFF. DNA for the CDR3: TGTGCCAGCAGCTTATCCAACTCCAATGAGCAGTTCTTC.

This clone was recorded once. The chain recombines TRBV20-1 with TRBJ1-1; D is unclear. With 3 bases removed from V and 4 bases from J, the gap between germline ends came to 6 bases. Germline V lookup: CDR1 DFQATT, CDR2 SNEGSKA (reference sequence). This CDR3 is built from 11 residues. DNA for the CDR3: TGCAGTGCTAGTGAGGGCACTGAAGCTTTCTTT. The encoded protein is CSASEGTEAFF.

The chain employs TRBV19 and TRBJ2-3; 14 bases align to TRBD2. There are 18 residues in the CDR3. The V gene's germline CDR1 is LNHDA and CDR2 SQIVND (reference sequence). Trimming cost V 5 bases and J 4 bases; bases outside gene matches: 11. The CDR3 DNA follows: TGTGCCAGTAGTCCCCGTCCGCGACTAGCGGGGGGGCCAGATACGCAGTATTTT. Amino acids: CASSPRPRLAGGPDTQYF.

This clone occurred once. The J gene is TRBJ1-5, the V gene TRBV5-1, with a weak D call TRBD1 (5 bases). The CDR3 is 15 amino acids. V was shortened by 2 bases and J by 5 bases, with 14 bases between the two germline ends. The germline gives CDR1 SGHRS, CDR2 YFSETQ. CDR3 bases: TGCGCCAGCAGCTTTGGTTCAGGGCGGGATCAGCCCCAGCATTTT. It codes for CASSFGSGRDQPQHF.

This chain uses TRBV27 with TRBJ2-2; D may correspond to TRBD1 or TRBD2 (6 bases each). This CDR3 has 17 amino acids. With 5 bases removed from V and 7 bases from J, the gap between germline ends came to 23 bases. Germline V gives CDR1 MNHEY, CDR2 SMNVEV (reference sequence). The CDR3 protein is CASSPAPGAGGGGELFF. CDR3 nucleotides: TGTGCCAGCAGTCCGGCGCCAGGGGCCGGGGGAGGCGGGGAGCTGTTTTTT.

This chain connects TRBV29-1 to TRBJ1-2; D might be TRBD1 (5 bases). The length of the CDR3 is 12 residues. Per germline, CDR1 SQVTM and CDR2 ANQGSEA. With 6 bases removed from V and 2 bases from J, the gap between germline ends came to 10 bases. The CDR3 spells CSVSRDNYGYTF. CDR3 bases: TGCAGCGTCTCCAGGGACAACTATGGCTACACCTTC.

This chain joins TRBV2 and TRBJ2-2, with 9 bases lining up with TRBD1. Germline values: CDR1 SNHLY, CDR2 FYNNEI. Trimming removed 7 bases from V and 5 bases from J; junction bases left unmatched: 14. This CDR3 has 17 residues. The CDR3 reads CASNPGTGRFATGELFF. The DNA of the CDR3 is TGTGCCAGCAATCCCGGGACAGGGCGCTTCGCGACCGGGGAGCTGTTTTTT.